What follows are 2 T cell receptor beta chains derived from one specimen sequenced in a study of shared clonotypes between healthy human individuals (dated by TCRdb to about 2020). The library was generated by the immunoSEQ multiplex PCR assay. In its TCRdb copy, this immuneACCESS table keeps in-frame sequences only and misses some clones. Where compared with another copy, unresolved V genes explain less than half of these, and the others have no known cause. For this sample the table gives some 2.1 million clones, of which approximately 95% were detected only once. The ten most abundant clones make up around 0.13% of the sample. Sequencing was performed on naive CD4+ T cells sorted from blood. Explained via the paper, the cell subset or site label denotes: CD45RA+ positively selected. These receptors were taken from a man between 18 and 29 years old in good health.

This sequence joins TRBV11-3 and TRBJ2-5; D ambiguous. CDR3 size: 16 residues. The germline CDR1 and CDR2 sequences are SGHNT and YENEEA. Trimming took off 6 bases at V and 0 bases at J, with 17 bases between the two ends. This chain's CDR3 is CASSQGYGTDQETQYF. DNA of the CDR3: TGTGCCAGCAGTCAAGGATACGGAACAGACCAAGAGACCCAGTACTTC.

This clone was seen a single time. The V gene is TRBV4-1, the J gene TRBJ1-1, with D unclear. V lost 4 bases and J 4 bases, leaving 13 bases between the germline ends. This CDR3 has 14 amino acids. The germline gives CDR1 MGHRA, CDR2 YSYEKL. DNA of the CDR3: TGCGCCAGCAGCCGCCTGAGGATCAGCACTGAAGCTTTCTTT. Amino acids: CASSRLRISTEAFF.